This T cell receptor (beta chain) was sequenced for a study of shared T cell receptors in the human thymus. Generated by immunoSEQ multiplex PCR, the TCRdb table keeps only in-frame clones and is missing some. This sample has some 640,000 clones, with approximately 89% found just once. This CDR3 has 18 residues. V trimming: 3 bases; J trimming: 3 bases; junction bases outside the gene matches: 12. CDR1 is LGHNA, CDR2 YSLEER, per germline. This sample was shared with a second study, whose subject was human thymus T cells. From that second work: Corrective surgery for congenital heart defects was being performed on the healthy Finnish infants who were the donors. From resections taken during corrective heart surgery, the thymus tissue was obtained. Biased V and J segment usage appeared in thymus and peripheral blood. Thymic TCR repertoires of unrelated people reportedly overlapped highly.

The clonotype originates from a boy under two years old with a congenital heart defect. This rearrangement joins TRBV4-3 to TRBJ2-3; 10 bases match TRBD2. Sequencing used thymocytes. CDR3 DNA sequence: TGCGCCAGCAGCCAGAACCCCCCGGGACTAGCGCAGACAGATACGCAGTATTTT. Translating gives CASSQNPPGLAQTDTQYF.